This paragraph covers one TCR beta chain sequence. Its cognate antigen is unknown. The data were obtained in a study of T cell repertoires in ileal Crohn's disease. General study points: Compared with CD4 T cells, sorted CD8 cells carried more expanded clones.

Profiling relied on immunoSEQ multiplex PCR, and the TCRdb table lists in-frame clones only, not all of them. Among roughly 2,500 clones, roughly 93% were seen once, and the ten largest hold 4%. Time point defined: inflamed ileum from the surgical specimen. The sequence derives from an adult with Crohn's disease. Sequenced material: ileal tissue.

CDR3 nucleotide sequence: TGTGCCAGCAGTTCGACAGGGTGGGGGGCCAACGTCCTGACTTTC. This sequence encodes CASSSTGWGANVLTF. The rearrangement uses TRBV6-5 and TRBJ2-6; 7 nucleotides match TRBD1. V was clipped by 4 bases and J by 4 bases; unmatched bases: 4. Germline values: CDR1 MNHEY, CDR2 SVGAGI. The CDR3 loop spans 15 amino acids.